Listed below are T cell receptor beta chains from one sample, sequenced in a study of CD8 T cells in ankylosing spondylitis. TCRdb recomputed calls from the 5' RACE reads with MiXCR, one row per CDR3 protein. The data contain 470,000 or so distinct CDR3 sequences, about 25% of them singletons. The sequenced sample was blood, either unsorted or a sorted T cell fraction (not recorded which). The receptors originated from a male donor with ankylosing spondylitis. CDR3s include the opening cysteine and the closing phenylalanine or tryptophan. D genes are given only for firm matches. Some rows mark clone size as missing; the rest say once, few, many or name a class of expanded clone.

d_call cdr3_length j_call clone_size v_call cdr3_nt cdr3_aa
NA 16 TRBJ2-3 NA TRBV15 TGTGCCACCAGAGGGCCAGGGGCGCATAGCACAGATACGCAGTATTTT CATRGPGAHSTDTQYF
NA 13 TRBJ2-3 few TRBV29-1 TGCAGCGTTGAAGATCAGTTGGGTGATACGCAGTATTTT CSVEDQLGDTQYF
NA 14 TRBJ2-2 NA TRBV30 TGTGCCTGGAGTGAAGGCTTTCCTACCGGGGAGCTGTTTTTT CAWSEGFPTGELFF
TRBD1 11 TRBJ1-1 NA TRBV20-1 TGCAGTGCCCAGACAGGGATGGCAGCTTTCTTT CSAQTGMAAFF
NA 16 TRBJ2-1 NA TRBV11-2 TGTGCCAGCAGCCCGCATATATCTTCAGGCTACAATGAGCAGTTCTTC CASSPHISSGYNEQFF
TRBD2 17 TRBJ2-3 NA TRBV5-5 TGTGCCAGCAGCTTATTCGGGGCTAGCGGGAGTGGAGATACGCAGTATTTT CASSLFGASGSGDTQYF
NA 18 TRBJ2-1 NA TRBV5-1 TGCGCCAGCAGCATGGGGCGCGGGGTGCTGGGCTCCTACAATGAGCAGTTCTTC CASSMGRGVLGSYNEQFF
NA 13 TRBJ1-2 NA TRBV12-3/TRBV12-4 TGTGCCAGCAGTCCCAGGGTTCACTATGGCTACACCTTC CASSPRVHYGYTF
TRBD1 12 TRBJ1-1 few TRBV7-2 TGTGCCAGCAGCTTAACCGCAGGGGGAGCTTTCTTT CASSLTAGGAFF
NA 13 TRBJ2-1 NA TRBV7-7 TGTGCCAGCAGCTTATGGGGAGACAATGAGCAGTTCTTC CASSLWGDNEQFF
NA 18 TRBJ2-6 few TRBV2 TGTGCCAGCAGTGAGTTTGGGGACCGCTTCTCTGGGGCCAACGTCCTGACTTTC CASSEFGDRFSGANVLTF
TRBD2 13 TRBJ2-1 many TRBV20-1 TGCAGTGCCAAGAAAGCGGGAGTGAATGAGCAGTTCTTC CSAKKAGVNEQFF
TRBD2 17 TRBJ2-3 NA TRBV7-2 TGTGCCAGCAGCCTACGAGCTGGGGCGGGAGGCACAGATACGCAGTATTTT CASSLRAGAGGTDTQYF
NA 15 TRBJ2-6 few TRBV11-3 TGTGCCAGCAGCTTAATAGGGACCGGGGCCAACGTCCTGACTTTC CASSLIGTGANVLTF
TRBD1 14 TRBJ2-2 few TRBV4-2 TGTGCCAGCAGCCAAGATAGAGGGGGCCGGGAGCTGTTTTTT CASSQDRGGRELFF
NA 16 TRBJ2-1 NA TRBV2 TGTGCCAGCAGTAGGGGCCCACGAGCATCCTACAATGAGCAGTTCTTC CASSRGPRASYNEQFF
TRBD2 17 TRBJ2-3 NA TRBV12-3/TRBV12-4 TGTGCCAGCAGTTTCGCCATGACTAGCGGGAGTTCTGATACGCAGTATTTT CASSFAMTSGSSDTQYF